The clone carrying this TCR beta chain has at least ten counts. Its specificity is unknown. The source of the PBMCs was more than 9.5 ml of fresh peripheral blood. This sample is drawn from a study of T cells in Graves' hyperthyroidism and ophthalmopathy. Findings and caveats of the study: Clonotypes that were expanded in thyroid above 0.001 mostly appeared in blood too. With a median lead of about 6.9 months before onset, the model predicted ophthalmopathy.

TCR beta CDR3 region amplification was performed from RNA transcripts. When the TCR CDR3 underwent first-round RT-PCR, the HTBI primer set was used. TCRdb re-called the multiplex PCR reads through MiXCR, storing one row per CDR3 protein. The repertoire holds under 600,000 distinct CDR3 sequences, with around 16% as singletons. The CDR3 contains 17 residues. Losses at the gene ends were 6 bases for V and 3 bases for J; bases not matched to a gene: 14. Germline CDR1 and CDR2: MDHEN and SYDVKM. V gene TRBV28 combines with J gene TRBJ1-5; 7 bases agree with TRBD1. This receptor was obtained from a middle-aged woman with Graves' ophthalmopathy. Sample: blood. CDR3 nucleotide sequence: TGTGCCAGCAGGCCAAACAGGGGCCTGACTAACAATCAGCCCCAGCATTTT. This sequence encodes CASRPNRGLTNNQPQHF.